The source of this T cell receptor beta chain is a study of blood T cell repertoires in COVID-19. In the study overall: Donors in the United States, Italy and Spain gave samples during acute or convalescent COVID-19. T cells, B-cell-depleted T cells, or PBMCs supplied cDNA or gDNA.

Trimming removed 2 bases from V and 9 bases from J; junction bases left unmatched: 3. Germline CDR1 is SNHLY and CDR2 is FYNNEI. CDR3 size: 15 residues. This clone was counted a few times. In the source study's methods: From reference gene primer amplification, estimates of nucleated cell counts were derived. TCRdb's copy holds only in-frame clones and misses some; the assay was immunoSEQ multiplex PCR. V, J and clone size derive from that table, while D and trimming were established from the DNA sequence. This sample yields 90,000 to 130,000 clones, of which 82% are seen a single time; 6.5% to 10% belongs to the top ten.

The V gene is TRBV2, the J gene TRBJ1-6, with 11 bases lining up with TRBD1. The TCR sequence derives from a man between 70 and 80 years old with acute or convalescent COVID-19. The sequenced sample consisted of peripheral blood. The CDR3 region is CASSETGTGGSPLHF. Written as DNA, the CDR3 is TGTGCCAGCAGTGAAACCGGGACAGGGGGTTCACCCCTCCACTTT.